These 31 T cell receptor beta chains share one sample of origin, sequenced in a study of T cell responses to AZD1222 COVID-19 vaccine. Sequencing was performed with immunoSEQ multiplex PCR; in TCRdb, only in-frame clones are kept and a portion is missing. The table has 95,000 to 150,000 clones, roughly 82% seen once. Sequences were derived from peripheral blood, sampled 28 days after the second AZD1222 dose. Receptor source: an adult who received the AZD1222 COVID-19 vaccine.

J is TRBJ2-1 and V is TRBV9; TRBD1 aligns across 9 bases. Germline V gives CDR1 SGDLS, CDR2 YYNGEE. The CDR3 is 14 amino acids. The V and J ends lost 4 bases and 7 bases, in that order; junction bases with no gene match: 6. CDR3 sequence: CASSLQGARNEQFF. The DNA of the CDR3 is TGTGCCAGCAGCTTACAGGGGGCGAGAAATGAGCAGTTCTTC.

In regard to this clone: The junction does not match germline at one end; this may be a read error. The chain joins TRBV7-7 to TRBJ2-2; 8 nucleotides agree with TRBD2. Germline CDR1 and CDR2: SSHAT and FNYEAQ (reference sequence). CDR3 length: 16 amino acids. The CDR3: CASSLVFSGDTGELFF. DNA of the CDR3: TGTGCTAGCAGCTTAGTTTTTAGCGGGGACACCGGGGAGCTGTTTTTT.

This chain links TRBV28 with TRBJ1-5, with 10 bases identical to TRBD1. CDR3 length: 14 amino acids. V trimming: 6 bases; J trimming: 4 bases; junction bases outside the gene matches: 3. The germline gives CDR1 MDHEN, CDR2 SYDVKM. The DNA for the CDR3 is TGTGCCAGCAGGGGGACAGGGGTGAATCAGCCCCAGCATTTT. It yields the protein CASRGTGVNQPQHF.

V gene TRBV4-3 combines with J gene TRBJ2-7, with 7 positions matching TRBD2. Germline V gene sequence: CDR1 LGHNA, CDR2 YSLEER. The CDR3 runs 14 residues. Trimming took 5 bases from V and 0 from J; bases not matched to a gene: 4. The CDR3 sequence is CASSVQRDSYEQYF. In DNA form, the CDR3 reads TGCGCCAGCAGCGTACAGCGGGACTCCTACGAGCAGTACTTC.

The rearrangement uses TRBV27 and TRBJ2-1; TRBD2 matches at 8 bases. The CDR3 consists of 13 residues. In germline, CDR1 is MNHEY, CDR2 SMNVEV (reference sequence). V lost 11 bases and J lost 5; bases outside the gene matches: 8. CDR3 protein: CARGRGGHNEQFF. The CDR3 coding sequence is TGTGCCCGCGGCCGGGGGGGGCACAATGAGCAGTTCTTC.

The chain employs TRBV28 and TRBJ2-1, with D possibly called TRBD1 or TRBD2 (5 bases each). Trimming removed 3 bases at V and 2 bases at J, with 11 bases between. CDR1 is MDHEN, CDR2 SYDVKM, per germline. The CDR3 sequence is 15 residues long. Here the CDR3 DNA reads TGTGCCAGCAGTTTGGGGACCCGCACCTACAATGAGCAGTTCTTC. Its translation: CASSLGTRTYNEQFF.

The chain employs TRBV5-1 and TRBJ1-1, with 11 positions matching TRBD1. Germline V gene sequence: CDR1 SGHRS, CDR2 YFSETQ. The CDR3 covers 16 residues. V lost 2 bases and J lost 3; bases outside the gene matches: 6. The CDR3 nucleotides are TGCGCCAGCAGCTTACTCGGGACAGGGGGAGACACTGAAGCTTTCTTT. It is translated as CASSLLGTGGDTEAFF.

The chain carries TRBV19 and TRBJ1-2, with D unresolved. The CDR3 runs to 13 residues. The V end lost 3 bases, the J end lost 8 bases, and 13 bases lay between the germline ends. CDR1 LNHDA and CDR2 SQIVND come from the germline V gene (reference sequence). This CDR3 is CASSIVIYGGYTF. In DNA form, the CDR3 reads TGTGCCAGTAGTATCGTCATTTACGGCGGCTACACCTTC.

The V gene is TRBV19, the J gene TRBJ1-2, with 10 bases aligning to TRBD1. The V gene's germline CDR1 is LNHDA and CDR2 SQIVND (reference sequence). The V gene end was trimmed by 8 bases and the J gene end by 5 bases; junction bases not matched to a gene: 8. The CDR3 has 14 residues. CDR3 bases: TGTGCCAGTTCCGGGACAGGGGAAGTTTATGGCTACACCTTC. Amino acid sequence: CASSGTGEVYGYTF.

This chain links TRBV2 with TRBJ2-2, with TRBD1 identical over 10 bases. From germline, CDR1 is SNHLY and CDR2 FYNNEI. The CDR3 consists of 14 residues. V gave up 10 bases and J gave up 3 bases; unmatched junction bases: 5. CDR3 sequence reads: CATKDRGDTGELFF. In nucleotides, the CDR3 is TGTGCCACCAAGGACAGGGGGGACACCGGGGAGCTGTTTTTT.

The chain employs TRBV27 and TRBJ1-5; 8 positions match TRBD1. The V segment lost 5 bases and the J segment 0 bases; nucleotides outside the gene matches: 3. The CDR3 is 15 residues long. CDR1 and CDR2 (germline): MNHEY, SMNVEV (reference sequence). The CDR3 DNA reads TGTGCCAGCAGTCCTGACAGGGGTAGCAATCAGCCCCAGCATTTT. It is translated as CASSPDRGSNQPQHF.

This CDR3 reads CASSPQPMNTEAFF. CDR3 coding DNA: TGTGCCAGCAGCCCACAGCCCATGAACACTGAAGCTTTCTTT. The genes are TRBV9 and TRBJ1-1, with D unresolved. V was cut by 4 bases and J by 0 bases, with 10 bases left in between. The CDR3 totals 14 residues. Germline assignment: CDR1 SGDLS and CDR2 YYNGEE.

The V call is TRBV5-1, the J call TRBJ2-5, with D tentatively TRBD1 (5 bases). This CDR3 has 14 residues. V lost 2 bases to trimming and J lost 5 bases, with 13 bases between them. The V gene's germline CDR1 is SGHRS and CDR2 YFSETQ. CDR3 DNA sequence: TGCGCCAGCAGCTTCCAGGGTTTCGGCGAGACCCAGTACTTC. Amino acid sequence: CASSFQGFGETQYF.

The chain joins TRBV7-9 to TRBJ2-1; the D gene is possibly TRBD2 (6 bases). Trimming took 1 base from V and 8 from J, leaving 12 bases between them. The CDR3 extends over 14 amino acids. The germline V gene encodes CDR1 SEHNR and CDR2 FQNEAQ (reference sequence). As DNA, the CDR3 is TGTGCCAGCAGCTTAGGGCGGGGAAAGGATGAGCAGTTCTTC. Its translation: CASSLGRGKDEQFF.

This rearrangement joins TRBV7-6 to TRBJ2-5, with 15 bases identical to TRBD2. Germline loops: CDR1 SGHVS, CDR2 FNYEAQ. This CDR3 comprises 16 residues. Trimming removed 4 bases from V and 5 bases from J; junction bases left unmatched: 5. Written as DNA, the CDR3 is TGTGCCAGCAGCTCCGGACTAGCGGGGGGGCCGGAGACCCAGTACTTC. The encoded protein is CASSSGLAGGPETQYF.

The rearrangement links TRBV6-2 or TRBV6-3 to TRBJ2-1; D is ambiguous. Germline V gene lookup returns CDR1 MNHEY and CDR2 SVGEGT. The CDR3 consists of 14 residues. The germline V and J ends were trimmed by 6 bases and 2 bases, with 11 bases remaining between them. This chain's CDR3 is CASSLDPTYNEQFF. In DNA, the CDR3 is TGTGCCAGCAGCCTAGATCCTACCTACAATGAGCAGTTCTTC.

The chain combines TRBV7-2 with TRBJ1-1; D is unresolved. Per germline, CDR1 SGHTA and CDR2 FQGNSA. V lost 5 bases, J lost 0 bases, and 16 bases lay in between. The CDR3 runs to 16 residues. CDR3: CASSISILQLNTEAFF. The CDR3 nucleotides read TGTGCCAGCAGCATTTCCATTTTGCAACTGAACACTGAAGCTTTCTTT.

This chain joins TRBV4-3 and TRBJ2-4; D is ambiguous. Trimming took 1 base from V and 0 from J, leaving 16 bases between them. CDR1 and CDR2 from the germline V gene are LGHNA and YSLEER. The CDR3 covers 18 residues. The CDR3 here is CASSQGPVGGIAKNIQYF. For the CDR3, the DNA is TGCGCCAGCAGCCAAGGTCCGGTCGGTGGAATAGCCAAAAACATTCAGTACTTC.

This clone has only a few counts. The V and J genes are TRBV10-1 and TRBJ2-7, with D perhaps TRBD2 (7 bases). The length of the CDR3 is 16 residues. Trimming removed 0 bases from V and 3 bases from J, with 15 bases in between. Germline CDR1 WNHNN, CDR2 SYGVQD (reference sequence). CDR3 in amino acids: CASSESGGGLYYEQYF. In DNA, the CDR3 is TGCGCCAGCAGTGAGTCGGGAGGGGGGCTATACTACGAGCAGTACTTC.

This chain joins TRBV5-4 and TRBJ2-7, with D perhaps TRBD1 (6 bases). Germline V lookup: CDR1 SGHNT, CDR2 YYREEE (reference sequence). Deletions cut 0 bases from V and 3 bases from J, with 7 bases between. The CDR3 is made up of 13 amino acids. The CDR3 DNA is TGTGCCAGCAGCTTGGGGACAGTCTACGAGCAGTACTTC. It encodes CASSLGTVYEQYF. The full variable domain, with the rest looked up from reference TRBV5-4 and TRBJ2-7, is ETGVTQSPTHLIKTRGQQVTLRCSSQSGHNTVSWYQQALGQGPQFIFQYYREEENGRGNFPPRFSGLQFPNYSSELNVNALELDDSALYLCASSLGTVYEQYFGPGTRLTVT.

This clone was seen a single time. The genes are TRBV4-1 and TRBJ2-5; 8 nucleotides line up with TRBD1. The CDR3 extends over 16 amino acids. Germline CDR1 MGHRA, CDR2 YSYEKL. V shed 0 bases and J 4 bases; nucleotides not matched to a gene: 7. As DNA, the CDR3 is TGCGCCAGCAGCCAAGAGGGGCAGGGGGCTGTAGAGACCCAGTACTTC. Protein: CASSQEGQGAVETQYF.

The V and J genes are TRBV3-1 (or the pseudogene TRBV3-2) and TRBJ1-6, with D possibly TRBD1 on 6 matching bases. The V end was cut by 6 bases, the J end by 7 bases, with 10 bases between. The CDR3 runs 13 residues. The germline gives CDR1 LGHDT, CDR2 YNNKEL (reference sequence). For the CDR3, the DNA is TGTGCCAGCAGGGGGGCAGCCAATTCACCCCTCCACTTT. This codes for CASRGAANSPLHF.

This chain connects TRBV7-2 to TRBJ2-5, with no clear D. The CDR3 runs 14 residues. Per germline, CDR1 SGHTA and CDR2 FQGNSA. V lost 5 bases and J 2 bases, leaving 12 bases between the germline ends. The CDR3 region is CASSPDPEQETQYF. The CDR3 DNA sequence: TGTGCCAGCAGCCCAGATCCGGAGCAAGAGACCCAGTACTTC.

The chain links TRBV9 to TRBJ2-1; the match to TRBD2 covers 14 bases. The CDR3 totals 20 residues. V was pared by 3 bases and J by 0 bases, with 11 bases of the junction left unmatched. CDR1 is SGDLS, CDR2 YYNGEE, per germline. CDR3 nucleotide sequence: TGTGCCAGCAGCGCGCCGGGACTAGCGGGGGCCTATAGCTCCTACAATGAGCAGTTCTTC. Translating it yields CASSAPGLAGAYSSYNEQFF.

The rearrangement uses TRBV29-1 and TRBJ1-2; D gene ambiguous. V lost 7 bases and J lost 0, with 15 bases in between. This CDR3 contains 14 residues. Germline loops: CDR1 SQVTM, CDR2 ANQGSEA. The chain's CDR3 is CSAYYPDSNYGYTF. CDR3 coding DNA: TGCAGCGCCTACTACCCAGATTCTAACTATGGCTACACCTTC. Combining the CDR3 with reference TRBV29-1 and TRBJ1-2 gives the whole variable domain SAVISQKPSRDICQRGTSLTIQCQVDSQVTMMFWYRQQPGQSLTLIATANQGSEATYESGFVIDKFPISRPNLTFSTLTVSNMSPEDSSIYLCSAYYPDSNYGYTFGSGTRLTVV.

This clone was counted a few times. This rearrangement joins TRBV11-2 to TRBJ1-2, with D uncertain. Trimming left V 0 bases short and J 4 bases short, with 9 bases between. Germline CDR1 and CDR2: SGHAT and FQNNGV. The CDR3 consists of 14 residues. This CDR3 reads CASSLDVSRYGYTF. The CDR3 nucleotides are TGTGCCAGCAGCTTAGACGTCTCCCGCTATGGCTACACCTTC.

In this sample, this clone turned up once. This chain uses TRBV3-1 (or the pseudogene TRBV3-2) with TRBJ1-2, with 9 bases identical to TRBD1. The germline CDR1 and CDR2 sequences are LGHDT and YNNKEL (reference sequence). The CDR3 has 14 amino acids. With V trimmed by 6 bases and J by 2 bases, 4 bases remained unmatched. DNA of the CDR3: TGTGCCAGCAGTTTACAGGGGGCCAACTATGGCTACACCTTC. Its protein product is CASSLQGANYGYTF.

The chain combines TRBV7-9 with TRBJ2-7, with 7 nucleotides matching TRBD1. V gave up 4 bases and J gave up 0 bases; unmatched junction bases: 12. In germline, CDR1 is SEHNR, CDR2 FQNEAQ (reference sequence). The CDR3 covers 17 residues. The CDR3 DNA is TGTGCCAGCAGCTCCCCCACCGGGACAGCGAGCTCCTACGAGCAGTACTTC. Amino acid sequence: CASSSPTGTASSYEQYF.

The rearrangement joins TRBV7-9 to TRBJ1-2; TRBD1 agrees at 7 bases. The CDR3 consists of 15 residues. V trimming: 4 bases; J trimming: 4 bases; junction bases outside the gene matches: 9. Per germline, CDR1 SEHNR and CDR2 FQNEAQ (reference sequence). CDR3 amino acids: CASSSYTGTAYGYTF. The CDR3 nucleotides read TGTGCCAGCAGCTCATATACCGGGACAGCCTATGGCTACACCTTC.

This clone has just a few counts. The chain recombines TRBV28 with TRBJ2-1; D unresolved. There are 15 residues in the CDR3. CDR1 is MDHEN and CDR2 is SYDVKM in the germline V gene. Trimming cost V 3 bases and J 5 bases, with 14 bases left between them. The CDR3 is CASSFTNPPNNEQFF. In nucleotides, the CDR3 is TGTGCCAGCAGTTTTACGAACCCACCTAACAATGAGCAGTTCTTC.

This clone was seen just once. V is TRBV6-5 and J is TRBJ1-2, with 8 positions matching TRBD1. The V segment lost 2 bases and the J segment 5 bases; nucleotides outside the gene matches: 7. Germline CDR1 and CDR2: MNHEY and SVGAGI. CDR3 length: 15 residues. As DNA, the CDR3 is TGTGCCAGCAGTTACGAGAATAGACAGGGGTATGGCTACACCTTC. The encoded protein is CASSYENRQGYGYTF.